The clone carrying this T cell receptor beta chain was seen more than once but under ten times. Antigen: not known. CDR3 length: 19 residues. Trimming cost V 4 bases and J 1 base, with 25 bases left between them. Germline loops: CDR1 MNHEY, CDR2 SMNVEV (reference sequence). These data originate in a study of regulatory T cells in long-lasting Graves disease. Looking at the study overall: Over 5 years on antithyroid drugs plus positive TSH receptor antibodies marked Graves' disease as persistent.

The time point: persistent/refractory GD, antithyroid drugs over 5 years with positive TRAb. Construction of the TCR library relied on RNA isolated from PBMCs. All patients originated from an endocrinology department located in Xi'an, China. The study, taken as a whole, reports: Graves' patients with persistent disease showed TCR diversity lower than patients newly diagnosed. TRBV28, TRBJ1-2 and TRBJ2-5 were favored in persistent disease.

Relying on iRepertoire HTBI primers and Arm-PCR of CDR3 regions, the team built TCR beta libraries. TCRdb re-analysed the multiplex PCR reads in MiXCR, keeping a single row per CDR3 protein. The sample has 450,000 or so distinct CDR3 sequences, 20% seen once; the top ten hold over 7.5%. Sample: peripheral blood mononuclear cells (PBMCs), taken when the disease was refractory, from a patient treated with antithyroid drugs. J is TRBJ2-5 and V is TRBV27; a weak D match, TRBD2 (6 bases). This sequence was found in a female donor with Graves disease. For the CDR3, the DNA is TGTGCCAGCAGTTCTTCCGGGTGGGAATTAGCGGATTTCCAAGAGACCCAGTACTTC. Protein: CASSSSGWELADFQETQYF.